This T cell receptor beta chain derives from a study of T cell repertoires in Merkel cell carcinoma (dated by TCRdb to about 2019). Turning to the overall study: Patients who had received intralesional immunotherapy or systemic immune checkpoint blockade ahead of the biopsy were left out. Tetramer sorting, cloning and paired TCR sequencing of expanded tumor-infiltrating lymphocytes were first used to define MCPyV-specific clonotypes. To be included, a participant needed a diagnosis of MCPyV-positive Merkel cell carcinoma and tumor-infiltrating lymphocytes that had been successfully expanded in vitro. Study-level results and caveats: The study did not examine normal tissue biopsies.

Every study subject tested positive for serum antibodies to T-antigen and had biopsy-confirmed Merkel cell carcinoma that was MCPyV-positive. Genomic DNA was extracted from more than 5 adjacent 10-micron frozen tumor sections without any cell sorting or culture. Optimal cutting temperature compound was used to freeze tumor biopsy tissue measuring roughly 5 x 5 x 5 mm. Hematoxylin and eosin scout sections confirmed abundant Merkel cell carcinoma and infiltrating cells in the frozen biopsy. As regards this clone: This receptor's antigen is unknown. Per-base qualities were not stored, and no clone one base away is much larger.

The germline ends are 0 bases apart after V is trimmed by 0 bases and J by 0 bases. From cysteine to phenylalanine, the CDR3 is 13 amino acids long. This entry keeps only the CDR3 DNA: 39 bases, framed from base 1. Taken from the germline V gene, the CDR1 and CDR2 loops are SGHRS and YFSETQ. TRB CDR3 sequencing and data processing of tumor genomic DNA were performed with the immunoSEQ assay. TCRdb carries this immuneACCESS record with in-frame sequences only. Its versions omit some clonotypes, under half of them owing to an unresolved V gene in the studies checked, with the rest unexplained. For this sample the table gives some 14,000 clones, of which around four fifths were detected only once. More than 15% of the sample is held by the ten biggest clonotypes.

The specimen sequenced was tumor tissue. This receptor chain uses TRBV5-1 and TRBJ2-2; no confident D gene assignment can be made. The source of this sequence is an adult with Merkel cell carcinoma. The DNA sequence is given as TGCGCCAGCAGCTTGGCGAACACCGGGGAGCTGTTTTTT. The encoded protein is CASSLANTGELFF.